The subject of this entry is one TCR beta chain. Using a J-beta primer mix together with a sample-barcoded 5' primer, a second PCR was run for roughly 7 to 12 cycles. Each CDR3 protein is one row after TCRdb ran MiXCR on the 5' RACE reads. The sample yields about 1.1 million distinct CDR3 sequences, 35% to 40% seen once. This sample is drawn from a study of blood T cells in healthy people across ages. Trimming at V came to 0 bases and at J to 2 bases, leaving 6 bases not matched to a gene. The length of the CDR3 is 17 residues. Germline V gene lookup returns CDR1 LGHNA and CDR2 YNFKEQ. Material: blood. The receptor was isolated from a man aged 18 to 30 in good health. The rearrangement joins TRBV4-2 to TRBJ2-3; 9 nucleotides line up with TRBD2. In nucleotides, the CDR3 is TGTGCCAGCAGCCAAGAAGGGCTAGCGGGAAACACAGATACGCAGTATTTT. This gives the protein CASSQEGLAGNTDTQYF.